This T cell receptor (beta chain) derives from a study of T cell responses to AZD1222 COVID-19 vaccine. Study as a whole: Doses given second, at about 4 or about 12 weeks, were pooled. General observations from the study: Reportedly, nearly half of unique spike TCRs recognized epitopes outside B.1.351/B.1.1.7 mutations. Most donors were white British and more were female, and clonal diversity was possibly underestimated. Breadth and depth of Spike-specific TCRs rose after two AZD1222 doses.

TCRdb's table, derived via immunoSEQ multiplex PCR, lists solely in-frame clones and lacks some. This repertoire shows roughly 100,000 clones, under 95% found once; its top ten account for roughly 1.2%. The V gene's germline CDR1 is KGHSH and CDR2 LQKENI. J was trimmed by 0 bases and V by 6 bases; bases with no gene match: 4. The CDR3 is made up of 15 amino acids. About this clone: Its specificity is not known.

The material sequenced was peripheral blood, taken on day 0 of AZD1222 vaccination. The origin of this receptor is an adult in good health. The chain carries TRBV18 and TRBJ2-2; TRBD2 agrees at 7 bases. CDR3 amino acids: CASSAGTTNTGELFF. In nucleotides, the CDR3 is TGTGCCAGCTCGGCGGGGACTACGAACACCGGGGAGCTGTTTTTT.